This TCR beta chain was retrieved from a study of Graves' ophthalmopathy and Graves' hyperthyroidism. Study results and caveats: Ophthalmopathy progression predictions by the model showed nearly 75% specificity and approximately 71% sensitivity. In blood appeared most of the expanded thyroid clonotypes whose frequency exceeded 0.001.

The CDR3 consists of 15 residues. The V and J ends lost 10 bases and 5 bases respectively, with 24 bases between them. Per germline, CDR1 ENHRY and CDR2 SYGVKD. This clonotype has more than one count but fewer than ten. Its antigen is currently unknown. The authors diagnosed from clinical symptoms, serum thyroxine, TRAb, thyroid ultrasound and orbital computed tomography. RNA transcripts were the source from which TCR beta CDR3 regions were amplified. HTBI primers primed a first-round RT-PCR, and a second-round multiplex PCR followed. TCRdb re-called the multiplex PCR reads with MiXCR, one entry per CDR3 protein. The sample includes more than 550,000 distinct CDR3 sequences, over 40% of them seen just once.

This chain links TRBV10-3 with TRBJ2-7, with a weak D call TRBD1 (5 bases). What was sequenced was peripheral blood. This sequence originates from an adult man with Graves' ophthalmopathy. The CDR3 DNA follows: TGTGCCAGCAGATCCCCGGCAGGGCCCTCTGACGAGCAGTACTTC. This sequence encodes CASRSPAGPSDEQYF.